This T cell receptor beta chain comes out of a study of graft-versus-host responses after intestinal transplantation. Background on the study: Tacrolimus plus steroids were given to all recipients for roughly three years, preceded by anti-thymocyte globulin induction. General observations from the study: Circulating GvH clone levels at their peak were associated with HvG declines (early post-transplant).

Comments on this clone: Its antigen is currently unknown.

Assay used: immunoSEQ multiplex PCR; TCRdb lists only in-frame clones, some missing. This sample yields some 130,000 clones, of which around nine tenths are seen a single time; around 0.15% belongs to the top ten. The starting material was unstimulated CD4+ T cells sorted from spleen or lymph node cells, obtained before intestinal transplant. The source is a human donor who received an intestinal transplant.

CDR3 nucleotide sequence: TGTGCCAGCAGAGTGGGCAATGAGCAGTTCTTC. Its translation is CASRVGNEQFF. The chain carries TRBV2 and TRBJ2-1, with D uncertain. Trimming shortened V by 6 bases and J by 6 bases, and 6 bases separated the two germline ends. CDR3 length: 11 amino acids. From germline, CDR1 is SNHLY and CDR2 FYNNEI.